Following are 17 T cell receptor beta chains from one sample sequenced in a study of shared clonotypes between healthy human individuals. Only in-frame clones appear in the TCRdb table, and some are missing; sequencing was by immunoSEQ multiplex PCR. Of fewer than 850,000 clones in the sample, about 96% were seen once. The naive CD8 population came from CD45RO-negative cells selected for CCR7, without terminally differentiated effector memory CD45RA+ cells. The sample taken for sequencing was naive CD8+ T cells sorted from blood. All receptors come from a man in his thirties or forties in good health.

The chain employs TRBV27 and TRBJ2-4; 7 nucleotides align to TRBD2. Per the germline V gene, CDR1 is MNHEY and CDR2 is SMNVEV (reference sequence). The CDR3 loop spans 14 amino acids. Germline trimming cut 4 bases from V and 4 bases from J; bases unmatched to any gene: 4. Here the CDR3 reads CASSSWREKNIQYF. CDR3 nucleotides: TGTGCCAGCAGTTCATGGCGGGAGAAAAACATTCAGTACTTC.

The chain recombines TRBV6-1 with TRBJ2-1; 7 bases agree with TRBD1. Germline V CDR1 and CDR2: MNHNS, SASEGT. This CDR3 contains 15 residues. Unmatched junction bases numbered 7, after V lost 3 bases and J lost 5 bases. This CDR3 is CASSEPGQTDNEQFF. The CDR3 DNA reads TGTGCCAGCAGTGAGCCGGGACAGACTGACAATGAGCAGTTCTTC.

CDR3 in DNA: TGTGCCAGCAGTTACGGCGGGAGTGGGGTGTACGAGCAGTACTTC. Translating gives CASSYGGSGVYEQYF. The V and J genes are TRBV6-5 and TRBJ2-7, with 7 bases fitting TRBD2. The ends lost 2 bases at V and 4 bases at J; junction bases unmatched: 8. The CDR3 loop spans 15 amino acids. Per germline, CDR1 MNHEY and CDR2 SVGAGI.

The V gene is TRBV7-9, the J gene TRBJ2-3, with D possibly matching TRBD1 (5 bases). Between the trimmed V and J ends, which lost 0 bases and 0 bases, there was a span of 7 bases. The CDR3 sequence is 15 residues long. CDR1 is SEHNR, CDR2 FQNEAQ, per germline (reference sequence). CDR3 protein: CASSLARASTDTQYF. As DNA, the CDR3 is TGTGCCAGCAGCTTAGCCAGGGCTAGCACAGATACGCAGTATTTT. Full variable domain (missing parts from reference TRBV7-9 and TRBJ2-3): DTGVSQNPRHKITKRGQNVTFRCDPISEHNRLYWYRQTLGQGPEFLTYFQNEAQLEKSRLLSDRFSAERPKGSFSTLEIQRTEQGDSAMYLCASSLARASTDTQYFGPGTRLTVL.

The chain is built from TRBV27 and TRBJ2-4; D is undetermined. From germline, CDR1 is MNHEY and CDR2 SMNVEV (reference sequence). Trimming took off 4 bases at V and 4 bases at J, with 11 bases between the two ends. This CDR3 is 14 amino acids long. The CDR3 sequence: CASSSSLGKNIQYF. The CDR3 nucleotides read TGTGCCAGCAGTTCTAGTTTAGGGAAAAACATTCAGTACTTC.

DNA of the CDR3: TGTGCCAGCAGCGCCTCGTCGTGGGAGAAAGAGACCCAGTACTTC. Its translation: CASSASSWEKETQYF. This chain joins TRBV7-8 and TRBJ2-5; D is perhaps TRBD2 (5 bases). CDR1 is SGHVS and CDR2 is FQNEAQ in the germline V gene. CDR3 size: 15 residues. V was pared by 5 bases and J by 3 bases, with 16 bases between.

This clone is a singleton in its sample. The gene calls are TRBV11-2 and TRBJ2-4; D remains ambiguous. The germline gives CDR1 SGHAT, CDR2 FQNNGV. Trimming left V 1 base short and J 5 bases short, with 9 bases between. This CDR3 contains 14 residues. The CDR3 loop is CASSLVGWENIQYF. The CDR3 DNA is TGTGCCAGCAGCTTAGTGGGGTGGGAAAACATTCAGTACTTC. Full variable domain (rest looked up from reference TRBV11-2 and TRBJ2-4): EAGVAQSPRYKIIEKRQSVAFWCNPISGHATLYWYQQILGQGPKLLIQFQNNGVVDDSQLPKDRFSAERLKGVDSTLKIQPAKLEDSAVYLCASSLVGWENIQYFGAGTRLSVL.

Details on this clone: Other nucleotide sequences in the sample specify the same CDR3. This chain joins TRBV5-1 and TRBJ2-7; D is ambiguous. Germline CDR1 reads SGHRS; CDR2 reads YFSETQ. V lost 0 bases, J lost 2 bases, and 6 bases lay in between. The CDR3 has 13 amino acids. The CDR3 sequence is CASSLGVPYEQYF. CDR3 sequence (DNA): TGCGCCAGCAGCTTGGGGGTCCCCTACGAGCAGTACTTC. The full variable domain, its missing parts supplied by reference TRBV5-1 and TRBJ2-7, is KAGVTQTPRYLIKTRGQQVTLSCSPISGHRSVSWYQQTPGQGLQFLFEYFSETQRNKGNFPGRFSGRQFSNSRSEMNVSTLELGDSALYLCASSLGVPYEQYFGPGTRLTVT.

V and J are TRBV10-3 and TRBJ2-7, with 10 bases that match TRBD2. The CDR3 sequence is 17 residues long. Trimming removed 2 bases from V and 0 bases from J; junction bases left unmatched: 7. Germline V gives CDR1 ENHRY, CDR2 SYGVKD. CDR3: CAISEPGLAATSYEQYF. The CDR3 DNA is TGTGCCATCAGTGAGCCAGGACTAGCGGCCACCTCCTACGAGCAGTACTTC.

V gene TRBV11-2 combines with J gene TRBJ2-7; the D is unclear. V dropped 8 bases and J dropped 6 bases, with 14 bases sitting between them. The CDR3 extends over 12 amino acids. Germline loops: CDR1 SGHAT, CDR2 FQNNGV. The CDR3 loop reads CASHKQAAEQYF. As DNA, the CDR3 is TGTGCCAGCCACAAACAAGCAGCCGAGCAGTACTTC.

This rearrangement joins TRBV11-3 to TRBJ2-2; 9 nucleotides agree with TRBD1. Germline CDR1 reads SGHNT; CDR2 reads YENEEA. There are 17 residues in the CDR3. Germline trimming cut 0 bases from V and 10 bases from J; bases unmatched to any gene: 12. The CDR3: CASSLEGVTGGFAELFF. CDR3 in DNA: TGTGCCAGCAGCTTAGAGGGGGTGACAGGGGGTTTTGCGGAGCTGTTTTTT.

This chain connects TRBV5-1 to TRBJ2-1; 11 bases match TRBD2. Trimming cost V 3 bases and J 1 base; bases outside gene matches: 6. This CDR3 spans 17 amino acids. Germline CDR1 is SGHRS and CDR2 is YFSETQ. CDR3 nucleotides: TGCGCCAGCAGCTGGTCGACTAGCGGGACTTCCTACAATGAGCAGTTCTTC. The encoded protein is CASSWSTSGTSYNEQFF.

V usage is TRBV18 and J usage is TRBJ2-1, with TRBD1 matching 10 bases. The CDR3 spans 16 residues. Trimming at V came to 5 bases and at J to 3 bases, leaving 7 bases not matched to a gene. Germline V CDR1 and CDR2: KGHSH, LQKENI. CDR3 DNA sequence: TGTGCCAGCTCATCGCCGGGGACAGGGGTCTACAATGAGCAGTTCTTC. Residues: CASSSPGTGVYNEQFF. The entire variable domain, with the rest obtained from reference TRBV18 and TRBJ2-1, is as follows: NAGVMQNPRHLVRRRGQEARLRCSPMKGHSHVYWYRQLPEEGLKFMVYLQKENIIDESGMPKERFSAEFPKEGPSILRIQQVVRGDSAAYFCASSSPGTGVYNEQFFGPGTRLTVL.

The chain uses TRBV7-3 and TRBJ2-7, with TRBD1 matching 11 bases. CDR3 length: 14 residues. J lost 3 bases, V lost 3 bases, and 1 base had no gene match. The germline CDR1 and CDR2 sequences are SGHTA and FQGTGA. CDR3 DNA sequence: TGTGCCAGCAGCTTGGGACAGGGGGACTACGAGCAGTACTTC. It specifies CASSLGQGDYEQYF.

This chain connects TRBV28 to TRBJ1-1; D ambiguous. Germline lookup yields CDR1 MDHEN and CDR2 SYDVKM. V was trimmed by 5 bases and J by 5 bases, leaving 18 bases between them. The CDR3 extends over 15 amino acids. CDR3 loop: CASSPLYIGSTEAFF. CDR3 nucleotides: TGTGCCAGCAGTCCCCTCTACATTGGGTCGACTGAAGCTTTCTTT. The full variable domain, completed using reference TRBV28 and TRBJ1-1, is DVKVTQSSRYLVKRTGEKVFLECVQDMDHENMFWYRQDPGLGLRLIYFSYDVKMKEKGDIPEGYSVSREKKERFSLILESASTNQTSMYLCASSPLYIGSTEAFFGQGTRLTVV.

The chain has TRBV12-5 and TRBJ2-7; unclear D gene. The V end was cut by 2 bases, the J end by 8 bases, with 10 bases between. The CDR3 contains 12 residues. Looked up from germline, CDR1 is LGHNT and CDR2 is FRNRAP. The CDR3 loop reads CASGLSAAQQYF. The CDR3, as DNA: TGTGCTAGTGGTTTGTCGGCGGCGCAGCAGTACTTC.

This clone has only one observation. The rearrangement links TRBV6-5 to TRBJ2-3; the D gene could be TRBD1 or TRBD2 (6 bases each). Trimming removed 2 bases from V and 2 bases from J, with 14 bases in between. This CDR3 is built from 16 residues. Germline CDR1 is MNHEY and CDR2 is SVGAGI. The CDR3 sequence: CASSYLPGAVTDTQYF. The DNA for the CDR3 is TGTGCCAGCAGTTACCTCCCGGGGGCAGTCACAGATACGCAGTATTTT.